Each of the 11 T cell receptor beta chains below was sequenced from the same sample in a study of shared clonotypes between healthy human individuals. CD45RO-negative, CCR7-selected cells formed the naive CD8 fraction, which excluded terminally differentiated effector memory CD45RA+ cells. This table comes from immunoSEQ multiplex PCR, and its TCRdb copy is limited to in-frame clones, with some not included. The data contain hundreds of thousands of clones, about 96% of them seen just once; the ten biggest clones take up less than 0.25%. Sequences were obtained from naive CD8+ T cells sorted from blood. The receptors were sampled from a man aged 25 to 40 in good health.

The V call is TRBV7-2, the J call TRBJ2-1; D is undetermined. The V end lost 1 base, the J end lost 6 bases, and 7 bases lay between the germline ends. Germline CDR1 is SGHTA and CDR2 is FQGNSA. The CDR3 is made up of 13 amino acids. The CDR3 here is CASSLDSPNEQFF. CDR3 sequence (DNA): TGTGCCAGCAGCTTAGATTCACCCAATGAGCAGTTCTTC.

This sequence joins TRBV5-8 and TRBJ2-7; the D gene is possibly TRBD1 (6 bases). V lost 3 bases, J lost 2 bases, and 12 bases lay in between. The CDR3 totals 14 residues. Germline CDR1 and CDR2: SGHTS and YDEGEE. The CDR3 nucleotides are TGTGCCAGCAGCTCGCGACAGGCAACCTACGAGCAGTACTTC. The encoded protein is CASSSRQATYEQYF.

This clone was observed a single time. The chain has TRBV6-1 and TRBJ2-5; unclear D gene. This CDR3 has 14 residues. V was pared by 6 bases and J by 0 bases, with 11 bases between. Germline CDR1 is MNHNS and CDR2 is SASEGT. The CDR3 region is CASSLPAYQETQYF. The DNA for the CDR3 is TGTGCCAGCAGCCTCCCGGCGTACCAAGAGACCCAGTACTTC.

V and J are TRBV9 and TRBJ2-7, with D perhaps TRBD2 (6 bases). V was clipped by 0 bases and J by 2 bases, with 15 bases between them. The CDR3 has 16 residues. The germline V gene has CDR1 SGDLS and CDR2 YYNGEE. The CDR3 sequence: CASSVAMGGKAYEQYF. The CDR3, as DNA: TGTGCCAGCAGCGTAGCTATGGGCGGGAAGGCCTACGAGCAGTACTTC.

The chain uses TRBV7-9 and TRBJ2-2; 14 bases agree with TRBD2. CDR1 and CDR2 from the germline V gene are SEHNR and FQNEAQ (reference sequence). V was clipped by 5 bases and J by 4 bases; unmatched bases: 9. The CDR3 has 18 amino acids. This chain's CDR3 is CASSPGTSGRGITGELFF. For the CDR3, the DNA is TGTGCCAGCAGCCCCGGGACTAGCGGGAGAGGAATCACCGGGGAGCTGTTTTTT.

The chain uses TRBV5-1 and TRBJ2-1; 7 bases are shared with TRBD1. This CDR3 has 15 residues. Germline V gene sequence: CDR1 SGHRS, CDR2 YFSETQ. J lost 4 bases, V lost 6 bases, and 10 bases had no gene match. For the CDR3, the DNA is TGCGCCAGCAACTACTTAGGGGGCTCATACAATGAGCAGTTCTTC. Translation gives CASNYLGGSYNEQFF.

CDR3 sequence reads: CASRGTSGLEQYF. The CDR3 bases are TGTGCCAGCAGGGGGACTAGCGGGCTTGAGCAGTACTTC. The chain combines TRBV7-8 with TRBJ2-7, with TRBD2 matching over 12 bases. The J segment lost 7 bases and the V segment lost 6 bases, leaving 4 bases of the junction unmatched. The CDR3 runs to 13 residues. CDR1 and CDR2 (germline): SGHVS, FQNEAQ.

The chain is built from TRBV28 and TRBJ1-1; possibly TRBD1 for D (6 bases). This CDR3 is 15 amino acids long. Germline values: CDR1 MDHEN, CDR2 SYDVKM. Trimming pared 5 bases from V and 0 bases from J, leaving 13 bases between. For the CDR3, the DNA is TGTGCCAGCAGTCCGACAGGTATTTTGAACACTGAAGCTTTCTTT. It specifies CASSPTGILNTEAFF.

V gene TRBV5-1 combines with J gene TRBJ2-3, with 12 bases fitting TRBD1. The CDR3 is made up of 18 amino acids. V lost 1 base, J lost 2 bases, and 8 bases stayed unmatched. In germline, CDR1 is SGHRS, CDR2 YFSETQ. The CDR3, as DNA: TGCGCCAGCAGCTTGTTAAAGGGACAGGGGGCGAACACAGATACGCAGTATTTT. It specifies CASSLLKGQGANTDTQYF.

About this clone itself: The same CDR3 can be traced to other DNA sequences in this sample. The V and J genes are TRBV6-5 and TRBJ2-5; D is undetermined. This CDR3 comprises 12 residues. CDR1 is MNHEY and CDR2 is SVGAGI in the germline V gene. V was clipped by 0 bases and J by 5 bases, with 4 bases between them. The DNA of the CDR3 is TGTGCCAGCAGTTACTCGAGTGAGACCCAGTACTTC. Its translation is CASSYSSETQYF.

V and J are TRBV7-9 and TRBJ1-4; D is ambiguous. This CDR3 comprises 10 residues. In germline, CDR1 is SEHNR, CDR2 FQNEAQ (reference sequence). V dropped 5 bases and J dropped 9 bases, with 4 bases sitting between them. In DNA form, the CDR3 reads TGTGCCAGCAGCCGTAAAAAACTGTTTTTT. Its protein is CASSRKKLFF.